Presented here are 10 T cell receptor beta chains from one specimen sequenced in a study of blood T cell repertoires in COVID-19. Using immunoSEQ multiplex PCR, the repertoire was profiled, and TCRdb retains in-frame clones only, with some absent. This table has about 26,000 clones, around 66% appearing once. Sequenced input: peripheral blood. All receptors come from a man aged 55 to 70 with active or convalescent COVID-19.

This clone was seen only a few times. V and J are TRBV30 and TRBJ1-1, with 8 bases lining up with TRBD1. With V trimmed by 4 bases and J by 3 bases, 19 bases remained unmatched. The germline V gene has CDR1 GTSNPN and CDR2 SVGIG (reference sequence). The CDR3 covers 18 residues. As DNA, the CDR3 is TGTGCCTGGACCACGCTAGGGGTCGGCAGGGGGCAGGACACTGAAGCTTTCTTT. It yields the protein CAWTTLGVGRGQDTEAFF.

The genes are TRBV29-1 and TRBJ1-2, with 9 bases matching TRBD1. V gave up 3 bases and J gave up 1 base; unmatched junction bases: 9. The CDR3 covers 16 residues. CDR1 is SQVTM and CDR2 is ANQGSEA in the germline V gene. CDR3 bases: TGCAGCGTTGAGGGGTCACAGGGGGCGAGTAACTATGGCTACACCTTC. Its protein is CSVEGSQGASNYGYTF. Variable domain in full (rest from reference TRBV29-1 and TRBJ1-2): SAVISQKPSRDICQRGTSLTIQCQVDSQVTMMFWYRQQPGQSLTLIATANQGSEATYESGFVIDKFPISRPNLTFSTLTVSNMSPEDSSIYLCSVEGSQGASNYGYTFGSGTRLTVV.

This clone has a handful of counts. The chain combines TRBV15 with TRBJ1-5; 7 positions agree with TRBD1. The CDR3 consists of 15 residues. Germline CDR1 and CDR2: LNHNV and YYDKDF (reference sequence). After removal of 3 bases from V and 3 bases from J, the junction contained 5 bases not matched to a gene. For the CDR3, the DNA is TGTGCCACCAGCAGTGGGACAGACATCAATCAGCCCCAGCATTTT. It translates to CATSSGTDINQPQHF. Using reference TRBV15 and TRBJ1-5 for the parts outside the CDR3, the full variable domain is DAMVIQNPRYQVTQFGKPVTLSCSQTLNHNVMYWYQQKSSQAPKLLFHYYDKDFNNEADTPDNFQSRRPNTSFCFLDIRSPGLGDTAMYLCATSSGTDINQPQHFGDGTRLSIL.

The rearrangement uses TRBV7-2 and TRBJ1-2; D gene uncertain. V gave up 0 bases and J gave up 4 bases, with 12 bases separating them. There are 15 residues in the CDR3. CDR1 is SGHTA and CDR2 is FQGNSA in the germline V gene. CDR3 sequence reads: CASSLALPGSYGYTF. The CDR3 DNA reads as TGTGCCAGCAGCTTAGCGCTACCAGGTTCCTATGGCTACACCTTC.

CDR3 region: CASSSPRGAGELFF. CDR3 DNA sequence: TGTGCCAGCAGCTCCCCAAGGGGCGCCGGGGAGCTGTTTTTT. The chain couples TRBV7-9 to TRBJ2-2, with D tentatively TRBD1 (5 bases). The CDR3 is 14 amino acids. With 4 bases removed from V and 6 bases from J, the gap between germline ends came to 12 bases. CDR1 and CDR2 from the germline V gene are SEHNR and FQNEAQ (reference sequence).

The CDR3 sequence is CASSLTGDYGYTF. The CDR3 region has the DNA TGCGCCAGCAGCTTGACAGGCGACTATGGCTACACCTTC. V and J are TRBV5-1 and TRBJ1-2; a weak D match, TRBD1 (5 bases). This CDR3 comprises 13 residues. Germline assignment: CDR1 SGHRS and CDR2 YFSETQ. Trimming took 1 base from V and 3 from J, leaving 7 bases between them.

As DNA, the CDR3 is TGTGCCAGCTCACCAGACACTAACTATGGCTACACCTTC. It yields the protein CASSPDTNYGYTF. This sequence joins TRBV18 and TRBJ1-2; D unclear. The CDR3 contains 13 residues. In germline, CDR1 is KGHSH, CDR2 LQKENI. Trimming removed 2 bases from V and 0 bases from J, with 4 bases in between.

This rearrangement joins TRBV28 to TRBJ1-3; D not resolved. CDR3 length: 14 residues. The germline CDR1 and CDR2 sequences are MDHEN and SYDVKM. V lost 9 bases and J 0 bases, leaving 12 bases between the germline ends. The CDR3 region is CASETQSSGNTIYF. In DNA form, the CDR3 reads TGTGCCAGTGAGACTCAGAGCTCTGGAAACACCATATATTTT.

The gene calls are TRBV23-1 and TRBJ2-5; 10 bases are shared with TRBD1. TRBV23-1 has ORF status, its function being uncertain. CDR3 length: 15 amino acids. Unmatched junction bases numbered 6, after V lost 3 bases and J lost 5 bases. The CDR3 sequence is CASSQPDRGLETQYF. The CDR3 nucleotides read TGCGCCAGCAGTCAGCCTGACAGGGGGCTTGAGACCCAGTACTTC.

This sequence joins TRBV21-1 and TRBJ2-5; the D call TRBD1 from the table was never checked on the DNA. TRBV21-1 counts as a pseudogene. The CDR3 is made up of 13 amino acids. The CDR3 DNA follows: TGTGCCAGCCCCGGGACAACCCAAGAGACCCAGTACTTC. Translated, it gives CASPGTTQETQYF.